The 2 T cell receptor beta chains in this list originate from one sample, sequenced in a study of Ad26.COV2.S vaccination and SARS-CoV-2 variants. The assay was immunoSEQ multiplex PCR, and TCRdb's table has in-frame clones only and misses some. The sample yields roughly 700,000 clones, 80% to 90% seen once. Noted treatment: approximately 18 received Ad26.COV2.S at low or high dose, single or two shots; a few received placebo; per-sample allocation not given. Samples were taken on day 63 after the first vaccine or placebo injection. This specimen was peripheral blood, taken in a trial of Ad26.COV2.S vaccine versus placebo. Receptor source: a person aged 18-60 years who received the Ad26.COV2.S COVID-19 vaccine or a placebo.

The chain combines TRBV3-1 (or the pseudogene TRBV3-2) with TRBJ2-5, with TRBD2 as a possible D gene (6 bases). Germline values: CDR1 LGHDT, CDR2 YNNKEL (reference sequence). CDR3 length: 16 residues. Deletions cut 0 bases from V and 4 bases from J, with 15 bases between. The CDR3 is CASSQERGRRGETQYF. Written as DNA, the CDR3 is TGTGCCAGCAGCCAAGAAAGAGGCAGGAGGGGAGAGACCCAGTACTTC.

V is TRBV24-1 and J is TRBJ2-7; 8 bases match TRBD1. Germline V lookup: CDR1 KGHDR, CDR2 SFDVKD. The CDR3 is made up of 14 amino acids. With V trimmed by 6 bases and J by 1 base, 4 bases remained unmatched. The CDR3 sequence: CATSSDRDSYEQYF. CDR3 bases: TGTGCCACCAGTTCGGACAGGGATTCCTACGAGCAGTACTTC.